This TCR beta chain was documented in a study of regulatory T cells in long-lasting Graves disease. Study as a whole: Newly diagnosed Graves' patients took antithyroid drugs under 3 months. Findings of the study overall: Patients with persistent disease showed a bias toward TRBV28, TRBJ1-2 and TRBJ2-5.

The authors built TCR beta libraries using iRepertoire HTBI primers and Arm-PCR of CDR3 regions. TCRdb analysed the multiplex PCR reads with MiXCR anew, one entry per CDR3 protein. The profile shows about 440,000 distinct CDR3 sequences, 16% of them singletons. The V end lost 4 bases, the J end lost 5 bases, and 12 bases lay between the germline ends. The CDR3 sequence is 13 residues long. Time point of the sample: newly diagnosed GD, antithyroid drugs for less than 3 months. Generation of the TCR library employed RNA extracted from PBMCs. A few counts support this clonotype. The antigen is undetermined. These sequences were also reported in another study, on T cells in Graves' hyperthyroidism and ophthalmopathy. This second study notes: Ophthalmopathy could be told apart from stable hyperthyroidism with a 13 V-J model.

The receptor's source is a woman between 18 and 30 years old with Graves disease. The material was peripheral blood mononuclear cells (PBMCs), obtained at new diagnosis, from a patient treated with antithyroid drugs. The rearrangement joins TRBV12-3 or TRBV12-4 to TRBJ2-7; D not resolved. Here the CDR3 DNA reads TGTGCCAGCAGTTACAGATTTATTAACGAGCAGTACTTC. Its translation is CASSYRFINEQYF.